The 26 T cell receptor beta chains in this list originate from one sample, sequenced in a study of blood T cells in healthy people across ages (dated by TCRdb to between 2015 and 2017). Library preparation used 5' RACE. A second roughly 6 to 11 cycle PCR used a sample-barcoded 5' primer and a J-beta primer mix. The public reads were quality trimmed at Q25 with fastp and then assembled into clones with MiXCR by TCRdb, keeping productive beta chains. A single entry per CDR3 protein holds the most common genes and DNA from its merged rows. The sample table holds 1.5 million to 2 million distinct CDR3 sequences, of which around 40% were seen once. About 23% of the sample rests with the top ten. The sequenced sample was blood. The source of these receptors is a human donor in good health.

The chain employs TRBV5-1 and TRBJ2-7; 7 nucleotides agree with TRBD1. The CDR3 totals 14 residues. CDR1 SGHRS and CDR2 YFSETQ come from the germline V gene. V lost 3 bases to trimming and J lost 4 bases; unmatched junction nucleotides: 7. The CDR3 sequence: CASSYDRVDYEQYF. CDR3 nucleotides: TGCGCCAGCAGCTACGACAGGGTAGATTACGAGCAGTACTTC.

In this sample, this clonotype turned up a few times. This rearrangement joins TRBV7-2 to TRBJ2-3, with 13 bases identical to TRBD2. The germline CDR1 and CDR2 sequences are SGHTA and FQGNSA. The ends lost 8 bases at V and 0 bases at J; junction bases unmatched: 11. The CDR3 is 18 amino acids. The chain's CDR3 is CASSWTSGGALSTDTQYF. The CDR3 bases are TGTGCCAGCTCCTGGACTAGCGGGGGCGCCTTGAGCACAGATACGCAGTATTTT. Full variable domain (remainder filled in from reference TRBV7-2 and TRBJ2-3): GAGVSQSPSNKVTEKGKDVELRCDPISGHTALYWYRQSLGQGLEFLIYFQGNSAPDKSGLPSDRFSAERTGGSVSTLTIQRTQQEDSAVYLCASSWTSGGALSTDTQYFGPGTRLTVL.

This clonotype was seen a handful of times. This rearrangement joins TRBV28 to TRBJ2-1, with D uncertain. This CDR3 has 14 residues. The V and J ends lost 7 bases and 6 bases respectively, with 16 bases between them. CDR1 is MDHEN and CDR2 is SYDVKM in the germline V gene. The CDR3 DNA follows: TGTGCCAGCAAACTCGAAGTCCTACGCAATGAGCAGTTCTTC. Encoded protein: CASKLEVLRNEQFF.

There are a few counts of this clonotype. A read error may produce the germline difference seen at one junction end. The chain joins TRBV20-1 to TRBJ1-1; maybe TRBD1 (6 bases). Germline assignment: CDR1 DFQATT and CDR2 SNEGSKA (reference sequence). The CDR3 covers 11 residues. This CDR3 is CRQGRNTEASF. The CDR3 bases are TGCAGACAGGGTAGGAACACTGAAGCTTCCTTT.

In its sample, this clonotype was seen a few times. The chain employs TRBV6-2 or TRBV6-3 and TRBJ1-5, with 8 bases aligning to TRBD1. V shed 5 bases and J 5 bases; nucleotides not matched to a gene: 14. Germline values: CDR1 MNHEY, CDR2 SVGEGT. The CDR3 has 17 amino acids. This CDR3 reads CASSPETDRVDDQPQHF. In nucleotides, the CDR3 is TGTGCCAGCAGTCCAGAAACGGACAGGGTGGATGATCAGCCCCAGCATTTT.

V and J are TRBV28 and TRBJ1-5; TRBD1 is a possible D gene (5 bases). CDR3 length equals 13 residues. CDR1 MDHEN and CDR2 SYDVKM come from the germline V gene. V was trimmed by 4 bases and J by 6 bases, leaving 10 bases between them. The CDR3 spells CASSSGLPQPQHF. The CDR3 bases are TGTGCCAGCAGTTCGGGGCTCCCTCAGCCCCAGCATTTT.

This clonotype was counted many times. The chain employs TRBV7-3 and TRBJ2-5, with TRBD2 matching 15 bases. Trimming cost V 7 bases and J 0 bases; bases outside gene matches: 21. Germline V gene data show CDR1 as SGHTA and CDR2 as FQGTGA. The CDR3 runs 22 residues. The chain's CDR3 is CASTFPTGKPGTSGGNQETQYF. CDR3 in DNA: TGTGCCAGCACCTTCCCTACGGGGAAGCCCGGGACTAGCGGGGGGAACCAAGAGACCCAGTACTTC.

The rearrangement links TRBV27 to TRBJ2-3; D may correspond to TRBD1 or TRBD2 (6 bases each). Germline-derived CDR1 and CDR2 are MNHEY and SMNVEV (reference sequence). CDR3 size: 13 residues. Trimming took 7 bases from V and 2 from J, leaving 10 bases between them. The CDR3 spells CASKGDFTDTQYF. The CDR3 DNA sequence: TGTGCCAGCAAGGGGGACTTCACAGATACGCAGTATTTT.

This sequence joins TRBV20-1 and TRBJ2-1; possibly TRBD1 for D (6 bases). The CDR3 has 10 amino acids. V lost 7 bases and J 15 bases, leaving 16 bases between the germline ends. The germline gives CDR1 DFQATT, CDR2 SNEGSKA (reference sequence). CDR3 bases: TGCAGTGTCAGAGGCAGGGGATTGTTCTTC. It encodes CSVRGRGLFF.

The genes are TRBV13 and TRBJ2-3; 11 positions match TRBD2. Germline V CDR1 and CDR2: PRHDT, FYEKMQ (reference sequence). CDR3 length: 19 residues. V shed 4 bases, J shed 2 bases, and the junction held 14 bases outside the gene matches. The CDR3 spells CASSSSSRLAGIFTDTQYF. In DNA form, the CDR3 reads TGTGCCAGCAGCTCCTCATCAAGACTAGCGGGGATCTTCACAGATACGCAGTATTTT. Full variable domain (outside the CDR3, taken from reference TRBV13 and TRBJ2-3): AAGVIQSPRHLIKEKRETATLKCYPIPRHDTVYWYQQGPGQDPQFLISFYEKMQSDKGSIPDRFSAQQFSDYHSELNMSSLELGDSALYFCASSSSSRLAGIFTDTQYFGPGTRLTVL.

The chain carries TRBV4-2 and TRBJ2-2, with 11 bases aligning to TRBD2. In germline, CDR1 is LGHNA, CDR2 YNFKEQ. V shed 0 bases, J shed 3 bases, and the junction held 9 bases outside the gene matches. CDR3 size: 19 residues. The CDR3 sequence: CASSQEDSGGAFHTGELFF. The CDR3 nucleotides are TGTGCCAGCAGCCAAGAAGATAGCGGGGGGGCGTTCCACACCGGGGAGCTGTTTTTT.

Of note for this clonotype: This may stem from a read error, because a much larger clone lies one nucleotide away. V is TRBV11-3 and J is TRBJ2-7, with a weak D call TRBD1 (5 bases). The V end lost 4 bases, the J end lost 0 bases, and 10 bases lay between the germline ends. The CDR3 is 14 residues long. The germline V gene encodes CDR1 SGHNT and CDR2 YENEEA. CDR3 loop: CASSWGRSSYEQYF. Written as DNA, the CDR3 is TGTGCCAGCAGCTGGGGCAGGAGCTCCTACGAGCAGTACTTC.

This clonotype came up a few times. This rearrangement joins TRBV29-1 to TRBJ2-3; TRBD2 matches at 12 bases. Germline V lookup: CDR1 SQVTM, CDR2 ANQGSEA. The CDR3 consists of 16 residues. With V trimmed by 4 bases and J by 1 base, 6 bases remained unmatched. CDR3 loop: CSVGLAGALRTDTQYF. In nucleotides, the CDR3 is TGCAGCGTTGGACTAGCGGGGGCCCTTCGCACAGATACGCAGTATTTT.

This clonotype has just a few counts. The V and J genes are TRBV4-1 and TRBJ1-2, with 9 bases fitting TRBD1. Germline-derived CDR1 and CDR2 are MGHRA and YSYEKL. The CDR3 totals 14 residues. V shed 5 bases and J 7 bases; nucleotides not matched to a gene: 8. CDR3 nucleotides: TGCGCCAGCAGCACTCAACAGGGGGCGGGTGGCTACACCTTC. Translated, it gives CASSTQQGAGGYTF.

A word on this clonotype: The junction differs from germline at one of its ends, possibly a read error. DNA of the CDR3: TGCGCCAGCGGCCAAGGTACGGGCGATTCCATCTACGAGCAGTACTTC. Residues: CASGQGTGDSIYEQYF. The chain is built from TRBV4-3 and TRBJ2-7, with unresolved D. Germline V CDR1 and CDR2: LGHNA, YSLEER. The CDR3 consists of 16 residues.

Comment on this clonotype: A read error may produce the germline difference seen at one junction end. V is TRBV12-3 or TRBV12-4 and J is TRBJ2-1, with 7 positions matching TRBD2. This CDR3 is 17 amino acids long. The CDR3 sequence: CASSQVETSPSHNEQFF. The CDR3, as DNA: TGTGCCAGCAGTCAAGTGGAGACTAGCCCCTCCCACAATGAGCAGTTCTTC.

The chain combines TRBV7-9 with TRBJ2-7, with D possibly being TRBD2 (6 bases). The germline gives CDR1 SEHNR, CDR2 FQNEAQ (reference sequence). Trimming removed 1 base from V and 2 bases from J, with 12 bases in between. The CDR3 extends over 15 amino acids. DNA of the CDR3: TGTGCCAGCAGCTTAGAGGGCGGGGATCCCTACGAGCAGTACTTC. Translation gives CASSLEGGDPYEQYF.

This clonotype came up many times. The chain joins TRBV7-6 to TRBJ1-2, with D perhaps matching TRBD1 (6 bases). The CDR3 runs 13 residues. Germline CDR1 SGHVS, CDR2 FNYEAQ. V lost 5 bases and J lost 7, with 14 bases in between. CDR3: CASSGYRAGGYTF. For the CDR3, the DNA is TGTGCCAGCAGCGGATACAGGGCTGGTGGCTACACCTTC.

Worth noting for this clonotype: The junction differs from germline at one of its ends, possibly a read error. The chain links TRBV3-1 to TRBJ2-6, with D possibly matching TRBD1 (5 bases). Germline V gives CDR1 LGHDT, CDR2 YNNKEL (reference sequence). The CDR3 covers 13 residues. CDR3 amino acids: CASSQNGANVLTF. The CDR3 coding sequence is TGTGCCAGCAGCCAGAATGGGGCTAACGTCCTGACTTTC.

Comments on this clonotype: Lacking the conserved final phenylalanine or tryptophan, this CDR3 likely reflects a read error. The V and J genes are TRBV28 and TRBJ2-7; unclear D gene. V gave up 6 bases and J gave up 3 bases, with 18 bases separating them. The germline CDR1 and CDR2 sequences are MDHEN and SYDVKM. The CDR3 length is 15 residues. The CDR3 here is CASRSWTDPGYEQYS. Written as DNA, the CDR3 is TGTGCCAGCAGATCATGGACGGACCCCGGCTACGAGCAGTACTCC.

This clonotype was seen at least ten times. This chain joins TRBV6-2 or TRBV6-3 and TRBJ1-1; D gene ambiguous. Germline V gives CDR1 MNHEY, CDR2 SVGEGT. The V and J ends lost 0 bases and 3 bases respectively, with 20 bases between them. There are 18 residues in the CDR3. The CDR3 loop is CASSYSRYKGVRDTEAFF. CDR3 DNA sequence: TGTGCCAGCAGTTACTCGAGGTATAAAGGCGTGAGGGACACTGAAGCTTTCTTT.

This rearrangement joins TRBV20-1 to TRBJ2-1, with 7 bases aligning to TRBD2. V was pared by 2 bases and J by 5 bases, with 9 bases of the junction left unmatched. Germline V CDR1 and CDR2: DFQATT, SNEGSKA (reference sequence). The CDR3 covers 15 residues. Here the CDR3 DNA reads TGCAGTGCTAGACCGCCGGGACTACCCGACAATGAGCAGTTCTTC. Residues: CSARPPGLPDNEQFF.

This clonotype has only a few counts. This chain connects TRBV5-1 to TRBJ2-7; 7 bases line up with TRBD1. Germline V CDR1 and CDR2: SGHRS, YFSETQ. This CDR3 has 15 amino acids. V was clipped by 0 bases and J by 1 base; unmatched bases: 4. Here the CDR3 DNA reads TGCGCCAGCAGCTTGGACACAGGGGTATCCTACGAGCAGTACTTC. Translation: CASSLDTGVSYEQYF.

Written as DNA, the CDR3 is TGTGCCAGCTCTCCCCCCCTCGGGACTAGAGGAGAGACCCAGTACTTC. As protein: CASSPPLGTRGETQYF. The chain joins TRBV18 to TRBJ2-5; 8 nucleotides agree with TRBD2. Germline V gene lookup returns CDR1 KGHSH and CDR2 LQKENI. V shed 6 bases, J shed 4 bases, and the junction held 13 bases outside the gene matches. The CDR3 covers 16 residues.

As regards this clonotype: A much larger clone is a single base away; this may be a read error. The rearrangement uses TRBV6-5 and TRBJ2-7; D unclear. The CDR3 length is 16 residues. Germline CDR1 is MNHEY and CDR2 is SVGAGI. The ends were cut back, 2 bases at V and 6 bases at J, with 20 bases in the middle. The CDR3 loop is CASSYTTPTRVVEQYF. CDR3 DNA sequence: TGTGCCAGCAGTTACACCACTCCGACAAGGGTGGTCGAGCAGTACTTC.

This clonotype was counted ten times or more. The chain carries TRBV7-6 and TRBJ2-5; TRBD2 aligns across 11 bases. Looked up from germline, CDR1 is SGHVS and CDR2 is FNYEAQ. CDR3 size: 16 residues. The V segment lost 5 bases and the J segment 1 base; nucleotides outside the gene matches: 6. CDR3 nucleotides: TGTGCCAGCAGCCAAAAACTAGCGGGGGTCCAAGAGACCCAGTACTTC. This sequence encodes CASSQKLAGVQETQYF.